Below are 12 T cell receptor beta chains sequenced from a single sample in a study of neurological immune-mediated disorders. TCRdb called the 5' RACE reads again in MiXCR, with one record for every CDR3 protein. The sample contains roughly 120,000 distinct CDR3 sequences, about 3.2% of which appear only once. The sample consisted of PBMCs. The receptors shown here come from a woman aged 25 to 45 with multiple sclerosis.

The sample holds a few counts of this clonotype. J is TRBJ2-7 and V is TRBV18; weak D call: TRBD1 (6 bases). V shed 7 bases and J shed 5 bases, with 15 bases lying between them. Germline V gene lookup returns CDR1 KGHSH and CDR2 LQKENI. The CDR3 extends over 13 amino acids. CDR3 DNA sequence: TGTGCCAGCTTTCGGCCAGGGGTAAACGAGCAGTACTTC. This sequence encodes CASFRPGVNEQYF.

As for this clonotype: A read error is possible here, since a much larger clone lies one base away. The CDR3 here is CSVEDLGVGRVDTQYF. CDR3 nucleotides: TGCAGCGTTGAAGATCTCGGGGTAGGGAGGGTAGATACGCAGTATTTT. This chain links TRBV29-1 with TRBJ2-3, with 7 bases aligning to TRBD2. Per germline, CDR1 SQVTM and CDR2 ANQGSEA. With 0 bases clipped from V and 5 bases from J, the junction kept 11 bases outside the gene matches. CDR3 size: 16 residues.

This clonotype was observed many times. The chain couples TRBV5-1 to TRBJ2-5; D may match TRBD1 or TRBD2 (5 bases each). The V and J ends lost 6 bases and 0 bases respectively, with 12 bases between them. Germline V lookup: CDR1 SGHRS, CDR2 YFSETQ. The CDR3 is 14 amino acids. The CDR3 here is CASKNGADQETQYF. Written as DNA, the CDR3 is TGCGCCAGCAAAAACGGGGCAGACCAAGAGACCCAGTACTTC.

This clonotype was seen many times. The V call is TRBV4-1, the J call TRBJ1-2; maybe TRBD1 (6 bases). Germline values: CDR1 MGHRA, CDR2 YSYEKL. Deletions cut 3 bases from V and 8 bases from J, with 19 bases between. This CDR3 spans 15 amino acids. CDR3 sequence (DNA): TGCGCCAGCAGCCACCCCCTTGTCGACAGGAGCGGCTACACCTTC. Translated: CASSHPLVDRSGYTF.

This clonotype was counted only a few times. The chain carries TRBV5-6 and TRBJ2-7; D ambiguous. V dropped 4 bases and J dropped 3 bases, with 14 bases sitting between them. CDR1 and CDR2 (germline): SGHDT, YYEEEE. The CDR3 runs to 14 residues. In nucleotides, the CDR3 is TGTGCCAGCAGCGGGAACCCAGGATTCTACGAGCAGTACTTC. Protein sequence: CASSGNPGFYEQYF.

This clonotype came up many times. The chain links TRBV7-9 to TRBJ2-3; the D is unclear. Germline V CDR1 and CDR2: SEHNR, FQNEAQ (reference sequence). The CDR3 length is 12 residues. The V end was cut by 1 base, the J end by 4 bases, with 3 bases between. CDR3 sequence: CASSLVSDTQYF. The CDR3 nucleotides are TGTGCCAGCAGCTTAGTATCAGATACGCAGTATTTT.

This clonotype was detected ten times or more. CDR3 nucleotide sequence: TGTGCCAGCAGCCCAGGGGGCAGCGGTGAAAAACTGTTTTTT. Its protein is CASSPGGSGEKLFF. This chain connects TRBV3-1 to TRBJ1-4; TRBD1 agrees at 8 bases. The V gene end was trimmed by 4 bases and the J gene end by 7 bases; junction bases not matched to a gene: 5. This CDR3 has 14 residues. CDR1 and CDR2 (germline): LGHDT, YNNKEL (reference sequence).

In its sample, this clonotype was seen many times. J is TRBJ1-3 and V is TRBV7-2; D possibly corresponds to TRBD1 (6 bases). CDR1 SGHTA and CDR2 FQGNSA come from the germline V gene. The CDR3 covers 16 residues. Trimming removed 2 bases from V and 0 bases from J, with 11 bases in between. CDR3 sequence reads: CASSLLRGISGNTIYF. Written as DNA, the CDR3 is TGTGCCAGCAGCTTATTAAGGGGGATCTCTGGAAACACCATATATTTT.

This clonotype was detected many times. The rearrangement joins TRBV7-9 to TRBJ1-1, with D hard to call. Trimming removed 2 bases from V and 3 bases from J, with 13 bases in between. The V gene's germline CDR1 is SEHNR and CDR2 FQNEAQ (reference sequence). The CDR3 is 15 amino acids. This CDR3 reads CASSLLIGLDTEAFF. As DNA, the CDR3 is TGTGCCAGCAGCTTATTGATAGGTTTAGACACTGAAGCTTTCTTT.

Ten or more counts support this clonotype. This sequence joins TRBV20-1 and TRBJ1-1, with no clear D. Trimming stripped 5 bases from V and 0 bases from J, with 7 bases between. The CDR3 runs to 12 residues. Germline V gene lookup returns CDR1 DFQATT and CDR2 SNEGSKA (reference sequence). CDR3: CSAVRVNTEAFF. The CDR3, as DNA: TGCAGTGCTGTGAGGGTGAACACTGAAGCTTTCTTT.

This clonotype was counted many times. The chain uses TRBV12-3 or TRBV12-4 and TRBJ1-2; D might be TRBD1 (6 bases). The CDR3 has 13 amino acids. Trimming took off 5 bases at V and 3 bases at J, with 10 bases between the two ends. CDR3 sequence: CASSPTGDYGYTF. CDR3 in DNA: TGTGCCAGCAGTCCGACAGGCGACTATGGCTACACCTTC.

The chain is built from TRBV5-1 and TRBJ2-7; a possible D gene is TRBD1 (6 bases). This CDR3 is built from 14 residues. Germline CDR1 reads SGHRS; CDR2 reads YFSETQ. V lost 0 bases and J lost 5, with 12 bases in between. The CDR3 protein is CASSLGGQSHEQYF. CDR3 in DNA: TGCGCCAGCAGCTTGGGAGGACAGTCCCACGAGCAGTACTTC.